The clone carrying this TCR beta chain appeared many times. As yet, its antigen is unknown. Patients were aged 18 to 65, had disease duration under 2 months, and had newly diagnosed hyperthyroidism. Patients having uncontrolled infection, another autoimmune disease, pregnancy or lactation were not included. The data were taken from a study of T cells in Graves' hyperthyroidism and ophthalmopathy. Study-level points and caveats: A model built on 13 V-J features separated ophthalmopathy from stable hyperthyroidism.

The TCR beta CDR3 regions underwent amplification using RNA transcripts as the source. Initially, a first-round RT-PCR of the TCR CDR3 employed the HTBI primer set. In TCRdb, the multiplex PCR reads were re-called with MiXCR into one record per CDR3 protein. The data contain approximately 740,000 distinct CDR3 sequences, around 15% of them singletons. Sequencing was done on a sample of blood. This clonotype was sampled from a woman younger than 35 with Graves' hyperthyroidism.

This chain's CDR3 is CASSSLLAGGSHEQFF. As DNA, the CDR3 is TGTGCCAGCAGTTCTCTACTAGCGGGAGGGTCCCATGAGCAGTTCTTC. This chain links TRBV12-3 or TRBV12-4 with TRBJ2-1; 13 nucleotides align to TRBD2. After removal of 4 bases from V and 8 bases from J, the junction contained 8 bases not matched to a gene. The CDR3 consists of 16 residues.